Listed below are T cell receptor beta chains from one sample, sequenced in a study of cytomegalovirus exposure and HLA in healthy donors. Profiled with immunoSEQ multiplex PCR; TCRdb holds only in-frame clones, not every one. The sample records about 78,000 clones, roughly 84% being singletons. The sequenced sample was PBMCs. The receptors come from a woman between 45 and 60 years old in good health and CMV-seronegative. The conserved cysteine and the conserved F or W are not part of the CDR3 here.

ASSLWGAAWRSDTQY,15,TRBJ2-3,TRBV28
ASSPDRSYNSPLH,13,TRBJ1-6,TRBV19
ASKAPWNTEAF,11,TRBJ1-1,TRBV28
ATSPGHGNTGELF,13,TRBJ2-2,TRBV15
ATSRDYPTGNGNTIY,15,TRBJ1-3,TRBV15
AISQGADGTEAF,12,TRBJ1-1,TRBV10-3
ASSAHGGEQY,10,TRBJ2-7,TRBV11-2
ASSDGTGGFGNTGELF,16,TRBJ2-2,TRBV6-1
ASSFGLDRVDQPQH,14,TRBJ1-5,TRBV5-6
ASTPLGSEAF,10,TRBJ1-1,TRBV30
ASSSGTTNTGELF,13,TRBJ2-2,TRBV2
ASSDGLLGGYT,11,TRBJ1-2,TRBV6-4
ASSPQAGNQPQH,12,TRBJ1-5,TRBV6-1
ASSVAGSSGELF,12,TRBJ2-2,TRBV5-6
ASSLERRATDTQY,13,TRBJ2-3,TRBV5-1
ASSPRIAYEQY,11,TRBJ2-7,TRBV27
SGRGYGNTIY,10,TRBJ1-3,TRBV29-1
ASSSGLSEQY,10,TRBJ2-7,TRBV5-6
ASSRAGTGLSGELF,14,TRBJ2-2,TRBV5-6
ASSLALNTEAF,11,TRBJ1-1,TRBV27
ASSPHPSEQF,10,TRBJ2-1,TRBV6-6
ASSFPEGQDELTDTQY,16,TRBJ2-3,TRBV27
ASSRRGTGATNEKLF,15,TRBJ1-4,TRBV11-2
ASSPGLSTDTQY,12,TRBJ2-3,TRBV18
ASSYRTSGSNEQF,13,TRBJ2-1,TRBV6-5
ASSPTEGKLPLH,12,TRBJ1-6,TRBV18
ASSWTLTSTDTQY,13,TRBJ2-3,TRBV7-2
ASSPSSGTGERYGYT,15,TRBJ1-2,TRBV13
ASTESYEQY,9,TRBJ2-7,TRBV6-1
ASRRTGRYEQY,11,TRBJ2-7,TRBV10-1
ASSGQIQNTEAF,12,TRBJ1-1,TRBV6-1
ASSLLTGGSGANVLT,15,TRBJ2-6,TRBV28
ASSYPGQGFNEQF,13,TRBJ2-1,TRBV28
ASSLAPGLADSYEQY,15,.,TRBV5-1
ASSSGTGWDSPLH,13,TRBJ1-6,TRBV5-8